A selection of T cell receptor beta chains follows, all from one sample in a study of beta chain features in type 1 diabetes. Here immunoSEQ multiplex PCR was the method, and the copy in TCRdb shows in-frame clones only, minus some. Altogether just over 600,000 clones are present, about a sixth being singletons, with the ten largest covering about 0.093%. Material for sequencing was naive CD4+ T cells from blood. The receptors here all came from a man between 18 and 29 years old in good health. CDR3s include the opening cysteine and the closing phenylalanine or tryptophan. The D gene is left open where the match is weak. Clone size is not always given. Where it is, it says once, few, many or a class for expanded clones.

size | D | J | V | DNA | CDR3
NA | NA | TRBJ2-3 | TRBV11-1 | TGTGCCAGCAGCCAAGGGGTGGATACGCAGTATTTT | CASSQGVDTQYF
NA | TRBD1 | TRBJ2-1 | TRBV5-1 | TGCGCCAGCAGCTTGCCAGGGGGAATCTACAATGAGCAGTTCTTC | CASSLPGGIYNEQFF
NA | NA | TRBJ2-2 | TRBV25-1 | TGTGCCAGCAGTGTTATCCGGGCCGGGGAGCTGTTTTTT | CASSVIRAGELFF
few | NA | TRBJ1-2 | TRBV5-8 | TGTGCCAGCAGCTTTCGCGTATATGGCTACACCTTC | CASSFRVYGYTF
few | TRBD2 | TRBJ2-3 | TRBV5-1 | TGCGCCAGCTCGAAAGCGGGAGGGCTAGGTACAGATACGCAGTATTTT | CASSKAGGLGTDTQYF
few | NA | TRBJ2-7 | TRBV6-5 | TGTGCCAGCACCGACAGGTTCGCCTACGAGCAGTACTTC | CASTDRFAYEQYF
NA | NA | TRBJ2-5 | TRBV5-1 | TGCGCCAGCAGCTTGGCTTTCCAAGAGACCCAGTACTTC | CASSLAFQETQYF
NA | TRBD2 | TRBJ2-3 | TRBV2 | TGTGCCAGCAGTGTTCCCACTAGCGGGGGGACAGCACGATCCACAGATACGCAGTATTTT | CASSVPTSGGTARSTDTQYF
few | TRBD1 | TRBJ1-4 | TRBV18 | TGTGCCAGCTCACCGGACAGGGTATCCGAAAAACTGTTTTTT | CASSPDRVSEKLFF
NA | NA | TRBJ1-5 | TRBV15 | TGTGCCACCAGCAGAGATTTGGGGATGCGGGGGGGCGGCAATCAGCCCCAGCATTTT | CATSRDLGMRGGGNQPQHF
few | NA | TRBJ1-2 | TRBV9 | TGTGCCAGCAGCGTAGTGGGGAAACCAGCTAACTATGGCTACACCTTC | CASSVVGKPANYGYTF
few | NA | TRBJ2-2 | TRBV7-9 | TGTGCCAGCAGTCTTTGGGGAAAGGCCGGGGAGCTGTTTTTT | CASSLWGKAGELFF
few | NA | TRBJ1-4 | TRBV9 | TGTGCCAGCAGCGTCGGGGGAGGGAAAGAAAAACTGTTTTTT | CASSVGGGKEKLFF
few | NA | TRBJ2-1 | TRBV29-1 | TGCAGCGTTTCCCGGGCTTACAATGAGCAGTTCTTC | CSVSRAYNEQFF
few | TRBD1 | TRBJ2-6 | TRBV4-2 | TGTGCCAGCAGCCAAGAGACAGGGATAACTGGGGCCAACGTCCTGACTTTC | CASSQETGITGANVLTF
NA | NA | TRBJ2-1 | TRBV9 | TGTGCCAGCAGCGTAGCGGGGGTCAATGAGCAGTTCTTC | CASSVAGVNEQFF
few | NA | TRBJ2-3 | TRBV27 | TGTGCCAGCAGCCGCGATATCCGGATCTCCCAAGCAGATACGCAGTATTTT | CASSRDIRISQADTQYF
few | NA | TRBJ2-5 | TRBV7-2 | TGTGCCAGCAGCAGGACGGTTCAGGAGACCCAGTACTTC | CASSRTVQETQYF
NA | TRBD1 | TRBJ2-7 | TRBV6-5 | TGTGCCAGCAGTTACTCTAGAGGGACAGGGTACGAGCAGTACTTC | CASSYSRGTGYEQYF
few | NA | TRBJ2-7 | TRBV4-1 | TGCGCCAGCAGCCAAGGGACTTTACAGGGTTCGGGAGTTAGGTACGAGCAGTACTTC | CASSQGTLQGSGVRYEQYF
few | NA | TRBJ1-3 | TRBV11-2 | TGTGCCAGCAGCTTGGGCGGAAACACCATATATTTT | CASSLGGNTIYF
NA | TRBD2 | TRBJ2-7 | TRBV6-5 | TGTGCCAGCAGCTCGGGACTAGCGGGAGTTTACGAGCAGTACTTC | CASSSGLAGVYEQYF
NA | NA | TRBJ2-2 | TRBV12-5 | TGTGCTAGTGGTTTGGTACTCGGGGGCCCCGGGGAGCTGTTTTTT | CASGLVLGGPGELFF
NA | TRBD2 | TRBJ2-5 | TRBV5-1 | TGCGCCAGCAGCACGGGACTAGCCCAAGAGACCCAGTACTTC | CASSTGLAQETQYF
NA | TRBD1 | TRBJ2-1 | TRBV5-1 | TGCGCCAGCAGCTTGGGTCGAGGACAGGGAACCCACAATGAGCAGTTCTTC | CASSLGRGQGTHNEQFF
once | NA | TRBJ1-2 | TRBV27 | TGTGCCAGCAGTTCGGGACAAACAGCTAACTATGGCTACACCTTC | CASSSGQTANYGYTF
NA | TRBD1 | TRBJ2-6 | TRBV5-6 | TGTGCCAGCACCAACTTCGACAGGGACGGGGCCAACGTCCTGACTTTC | CASTNFDRDGANVLTF
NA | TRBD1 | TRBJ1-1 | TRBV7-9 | TGTGCCAGCAGCTTACCCCATCAGGGACAGACTACTGAAGCTTTCTTT | CASSLPHQGQTTEAFF
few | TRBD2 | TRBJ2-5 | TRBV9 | TGTGCCAGCAGTGCGAAACGCGAGACTAGCGGGAGCCCCCGGGAGACCCAGTACTTC | CASSAKRETSGSPRETQYF
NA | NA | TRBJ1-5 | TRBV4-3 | TGCGCCAGCAGCCAAGGGTGGGGGTTTCATCAGCCCCAGCATTTT | CASSQGWGFHQPQHF
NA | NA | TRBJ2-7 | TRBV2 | TGTGCCAGCAGGGGGCGACCAGGCGAGCAGTACTTC | CASRGRPGEQYF
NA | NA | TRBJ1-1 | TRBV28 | TGTGCCAGCAGCGACAGACCCTTTGAAGCTTTCTTT | CASSDRPFEAFF
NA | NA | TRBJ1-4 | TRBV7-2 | TGTGCCAGCAGCCGAAGTTGGTCAATCGGTGAAAAACTGTTTTTT | CASSRSWSIGEKLFF
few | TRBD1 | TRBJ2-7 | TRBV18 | TGTGCCAGCTCACCCGGGCTGGGACAGGGTCAGTACGAGCAGTACTTC | CASSPGLGQGQYEQYF
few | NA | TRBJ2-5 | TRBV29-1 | TGCAGCGTTGGAGGAAGATTGAGGGAGACCCAGTACTTC | CSVGGRLRETQYF
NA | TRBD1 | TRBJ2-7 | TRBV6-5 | TGTGCCAGCAGTTATGCGGACAGGGGGGCTTACGAGCAGTACTTC | CASSYADRGAYEQYF
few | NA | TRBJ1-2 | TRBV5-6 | TGTGCCAGCAGCTCTCCGGGACAACTTAACTATGGCTACACCTTC | CASSSPGQLNYGYTF
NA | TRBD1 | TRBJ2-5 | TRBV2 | TGTGCCAGCAGTGAATTACCAGGGGGCGTAGGGGCCCAGTACTTC | CASSELPGGVGAQYF
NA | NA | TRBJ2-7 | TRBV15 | TGTGCCACCAGCAGAGATCCCAAGGGTTACGAGCAGTACTTC | CATSRDPKGYEQYF
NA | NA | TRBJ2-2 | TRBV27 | TGTGCCAGCAGTTTAGAGGGGCCAGGGTGGACCGGGGAGCTGTTTTTT | CASSLEGPGWTGELFF
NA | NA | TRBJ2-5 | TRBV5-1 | TGCGCCAGCAGCATTGGACCGCGGGGAGAGACCCAGTACTTC | CASSIGPRGETQYF
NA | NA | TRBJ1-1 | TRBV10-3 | TGTGCCATCAGTGAGTCGGGGAAGGGTAGGGCTTTCTTT | CAISESGKGRAFF
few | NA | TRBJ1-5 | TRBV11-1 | TGTGCCAGCAGCTTTAAACAGGTCTCATATCAGCCCCAGCATTTT | CASSFKQVSYQPQHF
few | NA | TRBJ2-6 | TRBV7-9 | TGTGCCAGCAGCCCTATAGGACCGGGTCCCGCCGGCGTCCTGACTTTC | CASSPIGPGPAGVLTF
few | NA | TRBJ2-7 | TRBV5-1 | TGCGCCAGCAGCTCCACGGGACCGTCCTACGAGCAGTACTTC | CASSSTGPSYEQYF
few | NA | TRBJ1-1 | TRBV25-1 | TGTGCCAGCAGTGATCAGAAGGTTGGTACTGAAGCTTTCTTT | CASSDQKVGTEAFF
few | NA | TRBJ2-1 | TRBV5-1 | TGCGCCAGCAGCTTGCAAGCGGCTGAGCAGTTCTTC | CASSLQAAEQFF
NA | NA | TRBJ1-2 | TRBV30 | TGTGCCTGGAGCCCGGGGTCCCCGGGTGGCTACACCTTC | CAWSPGSPGGYTF
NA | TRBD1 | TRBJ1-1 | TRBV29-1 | TGCAGCGTGTACAGGGGGGGAAACACTGAAGCTTTCTTT | CSVYRGGNTEAFF
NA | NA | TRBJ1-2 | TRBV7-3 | TGTGCCAGCAGCAAGGGGGGTAGCCCCAGCAACTATGGCTACACCTTC | CASSKGGSPSNYGYTF
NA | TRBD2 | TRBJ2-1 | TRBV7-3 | TGTGCCAGCAGCGTCCGTGCTAGCGGCTCCTACAATGAGCAGTTCTTC | CASSVRASGSYNEQFF
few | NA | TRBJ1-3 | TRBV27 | TGTGCCAGCAGTTCCCCTGGAAACACCATATATTTT | CASSSPGNTIYF
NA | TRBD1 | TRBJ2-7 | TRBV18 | TGTGCCAGCTCACAACAACAGGGGGCGACCGAATACGAGCAGTACTTC | CASSQQQGATEYEQYF
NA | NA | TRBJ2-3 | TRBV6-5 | TGTGCCAGCAGTTACAGTCGGGACAGCACAGATACGCAGTATTTT | CASSYSRDSTDTQYF
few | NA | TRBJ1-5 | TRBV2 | TGTGCCAGCAGTCAGAGACAGGCTAATCAGCCCCAGCATTTT | CASSQRQANQPQHF
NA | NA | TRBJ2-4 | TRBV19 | TGTGCCAGTAGTATGGGGCCGGGACAAAAAAACATTCAGTACTTC | CASSMGPGQKNIQYF
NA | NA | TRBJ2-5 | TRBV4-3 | TGCGCCAGCAGCCAAGGGCTAGTTGGAGAGACCCAGTACTTC | CASSQGLVGETQYF